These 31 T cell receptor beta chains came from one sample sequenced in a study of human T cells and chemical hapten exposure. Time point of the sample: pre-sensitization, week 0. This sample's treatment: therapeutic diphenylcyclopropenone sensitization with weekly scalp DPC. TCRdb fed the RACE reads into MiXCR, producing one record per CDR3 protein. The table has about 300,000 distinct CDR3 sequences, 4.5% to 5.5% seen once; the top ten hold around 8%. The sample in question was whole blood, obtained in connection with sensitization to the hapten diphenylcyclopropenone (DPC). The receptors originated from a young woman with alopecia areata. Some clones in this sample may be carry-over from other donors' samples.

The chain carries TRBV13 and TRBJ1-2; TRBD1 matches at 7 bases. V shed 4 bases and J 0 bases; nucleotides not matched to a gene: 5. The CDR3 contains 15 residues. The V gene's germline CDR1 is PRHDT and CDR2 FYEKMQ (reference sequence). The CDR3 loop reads CASSWGTATNYGYTF. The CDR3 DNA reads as TGTGCCAGCAGCTGGGGGACAGCCACTAACTATGGCTACACCTTC.

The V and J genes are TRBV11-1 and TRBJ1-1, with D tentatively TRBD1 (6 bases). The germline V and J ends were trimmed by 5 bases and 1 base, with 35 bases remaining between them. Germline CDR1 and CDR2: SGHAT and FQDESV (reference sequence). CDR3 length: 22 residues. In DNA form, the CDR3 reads TGTGCCAGCAGCCGCCCCCCAAGGGGGATTTTGGGTGGGGGGCGAGGGAACACTGAAGCTTTCTTT. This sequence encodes CASSRPPRGILGGGRGNTEAFF.

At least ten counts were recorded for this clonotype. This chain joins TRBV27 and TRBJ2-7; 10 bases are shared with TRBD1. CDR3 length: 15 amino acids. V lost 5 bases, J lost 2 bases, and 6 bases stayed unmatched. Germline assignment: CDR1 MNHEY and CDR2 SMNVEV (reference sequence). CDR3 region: CASSGSTGGPYEQYF. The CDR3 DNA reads TGTGCCAGCAGTGGTTCGACAGGGGGCCCCTACGAGCAGTACTTC.

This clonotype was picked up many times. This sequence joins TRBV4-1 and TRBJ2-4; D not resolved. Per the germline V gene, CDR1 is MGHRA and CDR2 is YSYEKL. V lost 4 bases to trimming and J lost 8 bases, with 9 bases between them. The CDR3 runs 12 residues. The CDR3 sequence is CASSLIPDIQYF. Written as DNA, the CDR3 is TGCGCCAGCAGCCTTATTCCGGACATTCAGTACTTC.

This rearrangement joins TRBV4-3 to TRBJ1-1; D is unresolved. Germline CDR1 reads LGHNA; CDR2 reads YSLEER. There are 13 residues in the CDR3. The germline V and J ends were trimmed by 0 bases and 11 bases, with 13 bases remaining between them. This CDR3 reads CASSQEEGQPAFF. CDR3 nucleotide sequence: TGCGCCAGCAGCCAAGAGGAGGGCCAGCCGGCTTTCTTT.

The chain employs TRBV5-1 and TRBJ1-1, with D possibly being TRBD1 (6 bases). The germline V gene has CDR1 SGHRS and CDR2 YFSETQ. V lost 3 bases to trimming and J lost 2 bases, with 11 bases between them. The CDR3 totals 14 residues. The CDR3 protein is CASSSRQVNTEAFF. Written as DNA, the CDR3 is TGCGCCAGCAGCTCAAGACAGGTCAACACTGAAGCTTTCTTT.

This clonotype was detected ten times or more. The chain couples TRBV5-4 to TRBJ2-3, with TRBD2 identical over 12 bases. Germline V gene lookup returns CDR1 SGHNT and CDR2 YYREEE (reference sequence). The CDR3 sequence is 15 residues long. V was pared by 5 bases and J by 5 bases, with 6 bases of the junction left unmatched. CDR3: CASSRWTSGVDTQYF. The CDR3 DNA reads TGTGCCAGCAGTCGCTGGACTAGCGGGGTAGATACGCAGTATTTT.

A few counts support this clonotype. CDR3 bases: TGCAGTGCTAGAGAAAGGACAGTCTCTCCGGCTTTCTTT. This sequence encodes CSARERTVSPAFF. This chain links TRBV20-1 with TRBJ1-1, with a weak D call TRBD1 (6 bases). The V gene lost 0 bases and the J gene lost 11 bases, with 16 bases spanning the gap. The CDR3 has 13 residues. Germline values: CDR1 DFQATT, CDR2 SNEGSKA (reference sequence).

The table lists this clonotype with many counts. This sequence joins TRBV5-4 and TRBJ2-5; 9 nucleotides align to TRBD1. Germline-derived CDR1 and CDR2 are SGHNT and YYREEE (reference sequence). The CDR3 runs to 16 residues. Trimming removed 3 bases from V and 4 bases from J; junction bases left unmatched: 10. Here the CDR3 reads CASSWDREEFGETQYF. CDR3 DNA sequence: TGTGCCAGCAGCTGGGACAGGGAGGAATTTGGAGAGACCCAGTACTTC.

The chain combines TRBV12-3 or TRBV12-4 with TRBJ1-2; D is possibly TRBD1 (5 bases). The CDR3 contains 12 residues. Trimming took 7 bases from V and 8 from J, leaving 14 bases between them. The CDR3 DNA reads TGTGCCAGCACCCTACTACGGGGGGGCTACACCTTC. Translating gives CASTLLRGGYTF.

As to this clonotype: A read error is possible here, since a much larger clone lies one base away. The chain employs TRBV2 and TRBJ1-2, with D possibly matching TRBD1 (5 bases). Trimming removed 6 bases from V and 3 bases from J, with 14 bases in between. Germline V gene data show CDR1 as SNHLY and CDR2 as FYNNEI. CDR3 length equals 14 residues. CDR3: CASSFVQADYGYTF. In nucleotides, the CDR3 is TGTGCCAGCAGCTTCGTACAGGCCGACTATGGCTACACCTTC.

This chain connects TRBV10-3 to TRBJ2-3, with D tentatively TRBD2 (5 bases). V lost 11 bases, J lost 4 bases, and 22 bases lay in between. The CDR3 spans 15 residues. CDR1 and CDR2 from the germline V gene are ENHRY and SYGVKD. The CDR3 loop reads CASQEADGLPDTQYF. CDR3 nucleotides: TGTGCCTCCCAGGAGGCCGATGGGCTTCCAGATACGCAGTATTTT.

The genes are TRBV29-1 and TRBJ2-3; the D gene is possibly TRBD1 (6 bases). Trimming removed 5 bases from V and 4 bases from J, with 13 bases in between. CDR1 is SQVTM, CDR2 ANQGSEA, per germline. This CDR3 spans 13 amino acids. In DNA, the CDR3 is TGCAGCGTTTCAAATGCAGGGGCAGATACGCAGTATTTT. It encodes CSVSNAGADTQYF.

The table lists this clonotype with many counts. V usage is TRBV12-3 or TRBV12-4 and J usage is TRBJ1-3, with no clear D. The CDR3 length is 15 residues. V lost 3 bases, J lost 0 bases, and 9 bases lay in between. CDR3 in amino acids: CASSLGPLSGNTIYF. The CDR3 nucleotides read TGTGCCAGCAGTTTGGGCCCCCTCTCTGGAAACACCATATATTTT.

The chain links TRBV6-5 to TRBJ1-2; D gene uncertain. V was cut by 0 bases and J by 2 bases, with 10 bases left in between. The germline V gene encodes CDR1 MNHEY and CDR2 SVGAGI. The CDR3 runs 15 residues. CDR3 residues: CASSYSEGSNYGYTF. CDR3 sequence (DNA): TGTGCCAGCAGTTACTCGGAGGGTTCCAACTATGGCTACACCTTC.

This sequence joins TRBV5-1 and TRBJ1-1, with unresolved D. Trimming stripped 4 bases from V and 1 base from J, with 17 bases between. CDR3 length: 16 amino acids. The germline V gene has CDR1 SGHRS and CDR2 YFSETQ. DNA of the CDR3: TGCGCCAGCAGCCCCTCGTCTCCGGGAGGGAACACTGAAGCTTTCTTT. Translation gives CASSPSSPGGNTEAFF.

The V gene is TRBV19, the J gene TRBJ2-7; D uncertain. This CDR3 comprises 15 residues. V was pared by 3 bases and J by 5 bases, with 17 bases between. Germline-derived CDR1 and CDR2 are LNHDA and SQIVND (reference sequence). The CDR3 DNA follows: TGTGCCAGTAGTATTTCGCCGAGAGGAACGGACGAGCAGTACTTC. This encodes CASSISPRGTDEQYF.

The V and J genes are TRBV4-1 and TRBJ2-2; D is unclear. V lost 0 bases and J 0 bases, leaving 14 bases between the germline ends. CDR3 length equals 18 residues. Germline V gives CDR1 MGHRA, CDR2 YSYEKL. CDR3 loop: CASSQDRSHPANTGELFF. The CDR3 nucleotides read TGCGCCAGCAGCCAAGACCGGAGTCACCCCGCGAACACCGGGGAGCTGTTTTTT.

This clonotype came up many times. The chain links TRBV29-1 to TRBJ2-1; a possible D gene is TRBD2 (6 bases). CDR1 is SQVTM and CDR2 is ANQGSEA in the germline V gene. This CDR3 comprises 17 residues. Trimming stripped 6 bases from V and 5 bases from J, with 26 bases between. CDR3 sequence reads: CSVGGPLLDWVNNEQFF. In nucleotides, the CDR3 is TGCAGCGTGGGGGGTCCCCTACTTGACTGGGTGAACAATGAGCAGTTCTTC.

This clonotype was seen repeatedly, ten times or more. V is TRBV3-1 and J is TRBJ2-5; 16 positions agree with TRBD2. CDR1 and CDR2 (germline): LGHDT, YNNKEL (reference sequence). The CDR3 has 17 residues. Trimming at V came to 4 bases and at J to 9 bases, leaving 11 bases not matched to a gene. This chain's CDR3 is CASSLGGTSGGVGAQYF. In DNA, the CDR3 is TGTGCCAGCAGCCTCGGCGGGACTAGCGGGGGGGTAGGGGCCCAGTACTTC.

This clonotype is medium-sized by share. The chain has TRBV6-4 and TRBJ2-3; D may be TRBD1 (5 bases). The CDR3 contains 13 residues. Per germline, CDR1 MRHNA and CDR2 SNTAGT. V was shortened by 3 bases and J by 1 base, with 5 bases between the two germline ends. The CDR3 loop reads CASSEGGTDTQYF. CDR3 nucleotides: TGTGCCAGCAGTGAAGGGGGCACAGATACGCAGTATTTT.

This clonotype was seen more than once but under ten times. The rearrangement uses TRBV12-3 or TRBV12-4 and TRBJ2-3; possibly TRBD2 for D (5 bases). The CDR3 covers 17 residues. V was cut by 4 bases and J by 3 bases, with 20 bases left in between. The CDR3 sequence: CASSSGSGLLRTDTQYF. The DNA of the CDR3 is TGTGCCAGCAGTTCGGGGTCAGGACTCCTTAGGACAGATACGCAGTATTTT.

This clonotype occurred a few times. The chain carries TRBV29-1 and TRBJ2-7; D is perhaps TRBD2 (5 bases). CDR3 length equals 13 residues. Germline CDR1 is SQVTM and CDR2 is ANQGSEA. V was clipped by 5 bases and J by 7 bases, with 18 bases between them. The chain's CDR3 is CSVLRLNTGEQYF. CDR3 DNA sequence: TGCAGCGTTCTTCGCCTAAACACGGGGGAGCAGTACTTC.

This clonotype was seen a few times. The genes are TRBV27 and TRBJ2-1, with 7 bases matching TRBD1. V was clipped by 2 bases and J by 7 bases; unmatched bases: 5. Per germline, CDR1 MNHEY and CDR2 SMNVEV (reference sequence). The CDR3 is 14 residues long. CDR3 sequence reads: CASSLIQGRNEQFF. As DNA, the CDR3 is TGTGCCAGCAGTTTAATACAGGGGAGAAATGAGCAGTTCTTC.

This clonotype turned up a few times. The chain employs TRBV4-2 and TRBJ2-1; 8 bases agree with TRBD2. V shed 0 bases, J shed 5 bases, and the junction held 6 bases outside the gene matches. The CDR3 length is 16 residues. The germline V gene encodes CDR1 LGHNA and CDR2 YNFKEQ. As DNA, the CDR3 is TGTGCCAGCAGCCAAGATCTGCTAGCGGGCGACAATGAGCAGTTCTTC. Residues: CASSQDLLAGDNEQFF.

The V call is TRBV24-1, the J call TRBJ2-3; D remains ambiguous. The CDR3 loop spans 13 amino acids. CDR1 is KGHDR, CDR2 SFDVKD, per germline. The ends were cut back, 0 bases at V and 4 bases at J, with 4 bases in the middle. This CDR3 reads CATSDLEADTQYF. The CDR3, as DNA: TGTGCCACCAGTGATTTGGAGGCAGATACGCAGTATTTT.

DNA for the CDR3: TGTGCCAGCACCAAGGGGCTAGGCCCCGAGACAGTAAACACTGAAGCTTTCTTT. This sequence encodes CASTKGLGPETVNTEAFF. The rearrangement uses TRBV28 and TRBJ1-1; a possible D gene is TRBD1 (5 bases). V was pared by 7 bases and J by 2 bases, with 26 bases between. Germline V gives CDR1 MDHEN, CDR2 SYDVKM. The CDR3 spans 18 residues.

Here the CDR3 DNA reads TGTGCCAGCAGTTACGACACCAGGGGAAACACCATATATTTT. This encodes CASSYDTRGNTIYF. This chain connects TRBV6-5 to TRBJ1-3; D remains unclear. Germline loops: CDR1 MNHEY, CDR2 SVGAGI. The CDR3 length is 14 residues. Between the trimmed V and J ends, which lost 2 bases and 4 bases, there was a span of 9 bases.

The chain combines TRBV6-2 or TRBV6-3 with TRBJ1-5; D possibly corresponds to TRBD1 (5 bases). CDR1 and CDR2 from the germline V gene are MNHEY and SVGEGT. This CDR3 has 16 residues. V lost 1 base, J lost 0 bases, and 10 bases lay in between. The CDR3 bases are TGTGCCAGCAGTTACTGGGGAGGGACTAGCAATCAGCCCCAGCATTTT. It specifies CASSYWGGTSNQPQHF.

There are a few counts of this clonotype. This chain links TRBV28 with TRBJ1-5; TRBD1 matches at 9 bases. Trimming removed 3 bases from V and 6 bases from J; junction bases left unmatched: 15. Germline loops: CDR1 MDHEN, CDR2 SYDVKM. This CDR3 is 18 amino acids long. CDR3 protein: CASSFWDRDSARSQPQHF. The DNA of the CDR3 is TGTGCCAGCAGTTTTTGGGACAGGGATTCGGCTCGCAGTCAGCCCCAGCATTTT.

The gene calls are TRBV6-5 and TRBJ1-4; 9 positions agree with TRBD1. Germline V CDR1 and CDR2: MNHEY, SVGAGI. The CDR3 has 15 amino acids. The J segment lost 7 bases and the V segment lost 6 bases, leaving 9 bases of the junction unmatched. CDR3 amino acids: CASSPTGGRVEKLFF. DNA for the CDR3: TGTGCCAGCAGCCCGACAGGGGGAAGGGTTGAAAAACTGTTTTTT.